This T cell receptor (beta chain) was documented in a study of tumor-infiltrating lymphocytes in primary liver carcinoma. Study in general: Sequencing of the samples generated roughly 3.5 to 7.5 million productive TCRbeta reads, with similar yields across tissue types.

The approximately 17-34 mg bulk tissue piece was not sorted before simultaneous RNA and DNA extraction. Surgeons resected the patients' primary liver carcinomas. A constant-region primer primed TCR beta cDNA synthesis from about 0.45 ug of total RNA. Employing slightly modified ARM-PCR, three nested multiplex PCR rounds were run, and these gave rise to the TCR beta libraries. In TCRdb, the multiplex PCR reads were re-called with MiXCR into one record per CDR3 protein. The sample contains 75,000 to 90,000 distinct CDR3 sequences, 60% to 75% of which appear only once. Note on this clonotype: A much larger clone differs by one base, so this may be a read error.

The origin of this receptor is a man aged 35 to 55 with primary liver carcinoma and hepatitis B virus infection. The specimen was liver tumor tissue from sampling region 1. The subset is: tumor region T1, superior pole.

The CDR3 reads CANSLGRIEQFF. The CDR3 coding sequence is TGTGCCAACAGCTTAGGCCGGATTGAGCAGTTCTTC. The rearrangement joins TRBV7-9 to TRBJ2-1; D not resolved. The germline gives CDR1 SEHNR, CDR2 FQNEAQ (reference sequence). The CDR3 consists of 12 residues.